This TCR beta chain stems from a study of STAT5B mutations in CD4+ large granular lymphocyte leukemia. The overall study: The CDR3 'QG' motif was associated with a particular HLA allele among healthy donors.

The germline V gene encodes CDR1 MNHNS and CDR2 SASEGT. This CDR3 is built from 14 residues. Trimming took 4 bases from V and 8 from J, leaving 12 bases between them. Per the original methods: A productive frequency of 2.59 x 10-5 was the lowest detectable. Generated by immunoSEQ multiplex PCR, the TCRdb table keeps only in-frame clones and is missing some. The DNA was the basis for D and trimming; V, J and clone size are from that table. The sample holds approximately 23,000 clones, about 79% seen once. This receptor was taken from a human donor in good health. The specimen was CD4+ T cells from blood buffy coats. V and J are TRBV6-1 and TRBJ1-6, with D perhaps matching TRBD1 (5 bases). CDR3 amino acids: CASSGGLVDSPLHF. In DNA form, the CDR3 reads TGTGCCAGCAGTGGGGGACTCGTGGATTCACCCCTCCACTTT.